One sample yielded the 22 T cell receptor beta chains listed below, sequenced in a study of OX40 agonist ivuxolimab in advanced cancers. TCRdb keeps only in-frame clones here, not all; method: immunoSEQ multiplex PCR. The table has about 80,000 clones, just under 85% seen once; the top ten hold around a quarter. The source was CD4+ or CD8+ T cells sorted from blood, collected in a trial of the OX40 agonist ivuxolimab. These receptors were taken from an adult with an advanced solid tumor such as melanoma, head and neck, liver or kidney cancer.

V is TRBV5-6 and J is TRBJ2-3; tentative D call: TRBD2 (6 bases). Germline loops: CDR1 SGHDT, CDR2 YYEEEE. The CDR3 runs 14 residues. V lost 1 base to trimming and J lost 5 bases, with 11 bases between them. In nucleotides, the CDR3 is TGTGCCAGCAGCTTGAGGGCCGGGGGAGATACGCAGTATTTT. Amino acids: CASSLRAGGDTQYF.

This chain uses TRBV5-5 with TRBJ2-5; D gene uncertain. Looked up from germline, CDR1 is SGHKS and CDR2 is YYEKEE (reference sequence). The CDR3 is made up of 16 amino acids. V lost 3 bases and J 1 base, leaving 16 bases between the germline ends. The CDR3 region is CASSSGSMAPQETQYF. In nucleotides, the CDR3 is TGTGCCAGCAGCTCAGGCAGTATGGCTCCCCAAGAGACCCAGTACTTC.

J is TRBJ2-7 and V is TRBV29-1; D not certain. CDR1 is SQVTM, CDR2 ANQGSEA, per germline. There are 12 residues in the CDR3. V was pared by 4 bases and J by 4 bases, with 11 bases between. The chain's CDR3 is CSVALDRYEQYF. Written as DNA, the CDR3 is TGCAGCGTTGCCCTGGATCGGTACGAGCAGTACTTC.

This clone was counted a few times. The CDR3 bases are TGCGCCAGCAGCGCCGGGACAGGGGGCGTGAACACTGAAGCTTTCTTT. Residues: CASSAGTGGVNTEAFF. The chain links TRBV5-1 to TRBJ1-1; 12 bases align to TRBD1. From germline, CDR1 is SGHRS and CDR2 YFSETQ. The trim removed 4 bases at V and 0 bases at J, leaving 4 bases unmatched. The CDR3 spans 16 residues.

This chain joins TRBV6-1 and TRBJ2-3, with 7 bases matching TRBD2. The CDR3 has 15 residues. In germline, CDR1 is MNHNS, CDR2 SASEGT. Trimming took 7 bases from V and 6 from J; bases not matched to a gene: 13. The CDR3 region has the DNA TGTGCCAGCACCTCGGCGGGAGTTACCTCCGATACGCAGTATTTT. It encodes CASTSAGVTSDTQYF.

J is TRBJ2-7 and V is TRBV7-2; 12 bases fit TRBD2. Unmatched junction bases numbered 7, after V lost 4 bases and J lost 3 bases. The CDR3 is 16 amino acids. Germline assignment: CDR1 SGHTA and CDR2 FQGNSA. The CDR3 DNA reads TGTGCCAGCAGCTCTTTAACTAGCGGGGGGATCTACGAGCAGTACTTC. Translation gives CASSSLTSGGIYEQYF.

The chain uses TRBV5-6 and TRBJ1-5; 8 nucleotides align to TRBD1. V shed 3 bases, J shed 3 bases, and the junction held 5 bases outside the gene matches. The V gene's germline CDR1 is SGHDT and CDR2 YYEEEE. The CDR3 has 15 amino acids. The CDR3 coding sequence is TGTGCCAGCAGCTCCGGACAGGGTTACAATCAGCCCCAGCATTTT. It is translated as CASSSGQGYNQPQHF.

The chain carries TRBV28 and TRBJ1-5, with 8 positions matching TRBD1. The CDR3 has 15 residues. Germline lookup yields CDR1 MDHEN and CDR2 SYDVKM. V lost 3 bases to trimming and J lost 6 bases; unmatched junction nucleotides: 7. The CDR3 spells CASSFAGGAGQPQHF. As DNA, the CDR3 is TGTGCCAGCAGTTTTGCAGGGGGCGCGGGTCAGCCCCAGCATTTT.

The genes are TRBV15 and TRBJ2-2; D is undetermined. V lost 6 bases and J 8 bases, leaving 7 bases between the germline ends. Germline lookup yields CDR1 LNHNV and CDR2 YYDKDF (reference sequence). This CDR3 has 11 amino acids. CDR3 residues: CATRGWGELFF. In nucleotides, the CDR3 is TGTGCCACCAGGGGCTGGGGGGAGCTGTTTTTT.

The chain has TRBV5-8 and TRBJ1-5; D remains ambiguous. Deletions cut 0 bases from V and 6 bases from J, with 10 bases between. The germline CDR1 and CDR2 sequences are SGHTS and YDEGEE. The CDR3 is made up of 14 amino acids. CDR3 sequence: CASSLVTAGQPQHF. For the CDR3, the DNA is TGTGCCAGCAGCTTGGTAACCGCGGGTCAGCCCCAGCATTTT. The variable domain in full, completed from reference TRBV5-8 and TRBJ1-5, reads EAGVTQSPTHLIKTRGQQATLRCSPISGHTSVYWYQQALGLGLQFLLWYDEGEERNRGNFPPRFSGRQFPNYSSELNVNALELEDSALYLCASSLVTAGQPQHFGDGTRLSIL.

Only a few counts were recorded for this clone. The CDR3, as DNA: TGTGCCAGCAGCCCATCGGGGGCGCAGGACACCGGGGAGCTGTTTTTT. It translates to CASSPSGAQDTGELFF. The V call is TRBV11-2, the J call TRBJ2-2; D is tentatively TRBD1 or TRBD2 (6 bases each). Trimming left V 5 bases short and J 3 bases short, with 16 bases between. Per germline, CDR1 SGHAT and CDR2 FQNNGV. This CDR3 is 16 amino acids long.

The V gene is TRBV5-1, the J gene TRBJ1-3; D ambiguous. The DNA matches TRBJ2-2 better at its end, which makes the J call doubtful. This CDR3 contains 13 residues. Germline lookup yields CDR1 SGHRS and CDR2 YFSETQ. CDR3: CASSRINTGELFF. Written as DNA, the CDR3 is TGCGCCAGCAGCCGGATAAACACCGGGGAGCTGTTTTTT.

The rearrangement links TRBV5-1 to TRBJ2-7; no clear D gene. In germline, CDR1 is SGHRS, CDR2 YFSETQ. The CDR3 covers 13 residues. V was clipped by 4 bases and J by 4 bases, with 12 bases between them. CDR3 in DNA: TGCGCCAGCAGCGGGGAAGGATTTTACGAGCAGTACTTC. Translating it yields CASSGEGFYEQYF.

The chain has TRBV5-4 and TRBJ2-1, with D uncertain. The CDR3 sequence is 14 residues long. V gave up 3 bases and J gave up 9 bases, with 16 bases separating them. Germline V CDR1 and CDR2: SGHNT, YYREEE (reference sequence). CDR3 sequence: CASSWRDGYGEQFF. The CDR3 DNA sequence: TGTGCCAGCAGCTGGAGAGACGGGTACGGTGAGCAGTTCTTC. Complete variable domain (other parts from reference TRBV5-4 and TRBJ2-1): ETGVTQSPTHLIKTRGQQVTLRCSSQSGHNTVSWYQQALGQGPQFIFQYYREEENGRGNFPPRFSGLQFPNYSSELNVNALELDDSALYLCASSWRDGYGEQFFGPGTRLTVL.

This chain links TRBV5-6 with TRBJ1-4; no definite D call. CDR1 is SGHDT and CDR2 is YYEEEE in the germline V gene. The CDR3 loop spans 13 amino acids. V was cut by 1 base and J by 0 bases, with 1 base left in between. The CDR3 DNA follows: TGTGCCAGCAGCTTGCCAACTAATGAAAAACTGTTTTTT. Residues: CASSLPTNEKLFF.

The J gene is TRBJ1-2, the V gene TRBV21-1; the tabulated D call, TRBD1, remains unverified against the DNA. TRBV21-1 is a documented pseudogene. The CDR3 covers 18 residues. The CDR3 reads CASSSHREQGVFMDGYTF. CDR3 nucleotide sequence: TGTGCCAGCAGCAGTCACCGTGAACAGGGAGTTTTTATGGATGGCTACACCTTC.

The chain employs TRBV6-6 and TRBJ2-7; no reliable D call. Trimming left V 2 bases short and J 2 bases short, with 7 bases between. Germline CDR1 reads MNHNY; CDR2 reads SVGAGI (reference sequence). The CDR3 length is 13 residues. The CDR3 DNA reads TGTGCCAGCAGTTACAACAGAGCCTACGAGCAGTACTTC. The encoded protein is CASSYNRAYEQYF.

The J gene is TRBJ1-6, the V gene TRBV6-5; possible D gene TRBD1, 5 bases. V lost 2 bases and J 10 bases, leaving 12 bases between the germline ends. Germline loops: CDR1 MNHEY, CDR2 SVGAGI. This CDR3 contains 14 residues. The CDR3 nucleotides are TGTGCCAGCAGTTACGGCAGGGAGAACTCACCCCTCCACTTT. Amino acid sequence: CASSYGRENSPLHF.

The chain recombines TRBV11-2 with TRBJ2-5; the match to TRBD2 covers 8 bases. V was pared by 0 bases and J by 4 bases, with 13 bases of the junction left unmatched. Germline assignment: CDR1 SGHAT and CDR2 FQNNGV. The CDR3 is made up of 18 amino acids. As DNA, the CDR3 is TGTGCCAGCAGCTTAGATGGCTTCCATAGCGGGACAAGAGAGACCCAGTACTTC. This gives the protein CASSLDGFHSGTRETQYF.

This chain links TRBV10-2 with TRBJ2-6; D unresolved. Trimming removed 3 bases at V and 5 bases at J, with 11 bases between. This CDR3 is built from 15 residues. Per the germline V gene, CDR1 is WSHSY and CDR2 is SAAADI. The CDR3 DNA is TGCGCCAGCAGTGAACGAATCCAAAGGGCCAACGTCCTGACTTTC. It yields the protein CASSERIQRANVLTF.

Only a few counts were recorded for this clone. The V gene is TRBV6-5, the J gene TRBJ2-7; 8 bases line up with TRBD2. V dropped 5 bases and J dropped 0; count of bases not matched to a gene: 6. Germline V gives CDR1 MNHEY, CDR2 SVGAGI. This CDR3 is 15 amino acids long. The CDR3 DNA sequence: TGTGCCAGCAGTAGGGCTAGCGGGTTCTCCTACGAGCAGTACTTC. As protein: CASSRASGFSYEQYF.

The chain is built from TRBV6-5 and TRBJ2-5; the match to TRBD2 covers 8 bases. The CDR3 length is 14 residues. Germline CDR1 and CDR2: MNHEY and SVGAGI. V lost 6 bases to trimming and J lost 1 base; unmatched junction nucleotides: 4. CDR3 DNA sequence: TGTGCCAGCAGCGCTGGGACTAGCCAAGAGACCCAGTACTTC. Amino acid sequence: CASSAGTSQETQYF.